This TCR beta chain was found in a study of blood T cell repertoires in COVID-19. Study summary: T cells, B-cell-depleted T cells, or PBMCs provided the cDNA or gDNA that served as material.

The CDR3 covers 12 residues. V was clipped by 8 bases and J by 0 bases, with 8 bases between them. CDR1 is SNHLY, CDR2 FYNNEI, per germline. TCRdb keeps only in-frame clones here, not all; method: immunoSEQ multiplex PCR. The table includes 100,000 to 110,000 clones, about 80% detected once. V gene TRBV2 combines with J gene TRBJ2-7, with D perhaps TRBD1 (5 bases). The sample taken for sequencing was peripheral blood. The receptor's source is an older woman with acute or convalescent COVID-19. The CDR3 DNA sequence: TGTGCCAGCCGACAGAGCTCCTACGAGCAGTACTTC. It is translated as CASRQSSYEQYF.